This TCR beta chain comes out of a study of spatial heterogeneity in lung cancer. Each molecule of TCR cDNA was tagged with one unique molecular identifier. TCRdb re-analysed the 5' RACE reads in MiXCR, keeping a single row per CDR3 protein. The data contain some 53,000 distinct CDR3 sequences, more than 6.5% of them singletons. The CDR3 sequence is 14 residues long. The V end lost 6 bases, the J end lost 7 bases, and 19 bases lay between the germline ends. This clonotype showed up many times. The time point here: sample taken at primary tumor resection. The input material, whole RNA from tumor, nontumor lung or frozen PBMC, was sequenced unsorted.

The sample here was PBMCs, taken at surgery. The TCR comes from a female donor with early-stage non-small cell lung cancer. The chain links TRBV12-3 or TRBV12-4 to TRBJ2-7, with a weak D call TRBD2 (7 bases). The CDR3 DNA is TGTGCCAGCAGGCTAGGAGGGGGGGCCGTGGAGCAGTACTTC. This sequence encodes CASRLGGGAVEQYF.